Listed below are T cell receptor beta chains from one sample, sequenced in a study of shared clonotypes between healthy human individuals. Repertoires were generated with immunoSEQ multiplex PCR, while TCRdb's copy carries only in-frame clones and drops some. The profile shows approximately 1,500,000 clones, 95% to 99% of them singletons. Sequenced material: naive CD4+ T cells sorted from blood. The receptors shown here come from a man younger than 40 in good health. The CDR3 runs from the conserved cysteine through the conserved F or W. A D gene is named only where the DNA matches it firmly. Only part of the rows carry a size: once, few, many, or a class if the clone is expanded.

cdr3_length | j_call | d_call | v_call | clone_size | cdr3_aa | cdr3_nt
13 | TRBJ1-2 | NA | TRBV5-1 | NA | CASSLAGVGGYTF | TGCGCCAGCAGCTTGGCCGGGGTAGGCGGCTACACCTTC
17 | TRBJ2-3 | NA | TRBV18 | NA | CASSPLKTTGLTDTQYF | TGTGCCAGCTCACCCCTTAAGACTACCGGCCTTACAGATACGCAGTATTTT
14 | TRBJ1-3 | NA | TRBV11-3 | NA | CASARARGGNTIYF | TGTGCCTCAGCACGGGCCCGGGGAGGAAACACCATATATTTT
15 | TRBJ2-1 | NA | TRBV28 | once | CASSSDQNWGNEQFF | TGTGCCAGCAGTTCCGACCAAAACTGGGGCAATGAGCAGTTCTTC
16 | TRBJ2-1 | NA | TRBV19 | once | CASSIPRQSNYNEQFF | TGTGCCAGTAGTATTCCCCGACAGTCGAACTACAATGAGCAGTTCTTC
13 | TRBJ1-1 | TRBD1 | TRBV29-1 | NA | CSVGTDLNTEAFF | TGCAGCGTGGGGACAGATCTGAACACTGAAGCTTTCTTT
15 | TRBJ2-5 | NA | TRBV6-1 | NA | CASRALTVPKETQYF | TGTGCCAGCAGAGCCCTGACTGTACCTAAAGAGACCCAGTACTTC
15 | TRBJ2-3 | TRBD2 | TRBV7-8 | NA | CASSPISGRGDTQYF | TGTGCCAGCAGCCCAATTAGCGGGAGGGGGGATACGCAGTATTTT
11 | TRBJ2-2 | NA | TRBV28 | NA | CAREGGGELFF | TGTGCCAGGGAGGGTGGCGGGGAGCTGTTTTTT
11 | TRBJ2-7 | NA | TRBV28 | NA | CASSGGYEQYF | TGTGCCAGCAGTGGCGGCTACGAGCAGTACTTC
13 | TRBJ2-7 | TRBD2 | TRBV2 | once | CASSERESYEQYF | TGTGCCAGCAGCGAGCGGGAATCCTACGAGCAGTACTTC
12 | TRBJ1-1 | NA | TRBV29-1 | NA | CSALTGPTEAFF | TGCAGCGCTTTGACAGGACCCACTGAAGCTTTCTTT
15 | TRBJ2-4 | NA | TRBV7-2 | NA | CASSLGLLAKNIQYF | TGTGCCAGCAGCTTAGGCCTATTAGCCAAAAACATTCAGTACTTC
13 | TRBJ2-3 | NA | TRBV6-6 | NA | CASSHRGKDTQYF | TGTGCCAGCAGCCACCGCGGCAAAGATACGCAGTATTTT
13 | TRBJ1-5 | NA | TRBV5-1 | NA | CASSLGQNQPQHF | TGCGCCAGCAGCTTGGGACAGAATCAGCCCCAGCATTTT
14 | TRBJ1-4 | NA | TRBV2 | NA | CASSVRAQHEKLFF | TGTGCCAGCAGTGTTCGGGCTCAGCATGAAAAACTGTTTTTT
16 | TRBJ2-7 | TRBD1 | TRBV5-1 | NA | CASSLAAGGLTYEQYF | TGCGCCAGCAGCTTGGCGGCAGGGGGCCTTACCTACGAGCAGTACTTC
15 | TRBJ2-3 | NA | TRBV15 | once | CATSPHRADTDTQYF | TGTGCCACCAGCCCCCATCGGGCGGACACAGATACGCAGTATTTT
13 | TRBJ2-7 | NA | TRBV5-5 | NA | CASSLEVSYEQYF | TGTGCCAGCAGCTTGGAGGTCAGCTACGAGCAGTACTTC
15 | TRBJ2-7 | TRBD2 | TRBV7-6 | NA | CASSRSGRAGYEQYF | TGTGCCAGCAGCCGCAGCGGGAGGGCCGGGTACGAGCAGTACTTC
12 | TRBJ2-7 | NA | TRBV2 | NA | CASSPQAYEQYF | TGTGCCAGCAGTCCCCAGGCCTACGAGCAGTACTTC
13 | TRBJ2-3 | TRBD1 | TRBV6-1 | NA | CASSGQGLDTQYF | TGTGCCAGCTCGGGACAGGGGTTAGATACGCAGTATTTT
12 | TRBJ2-5 | NA | TRBV6-5 | NA | CASSFIGETQYF | TGTGCCAGCAGTTTTATTGGAGAGACCCAGTACTTC
14 | TRBJ2-7 | TRBD2 | TRBV27 | NA | CASSRSGVSYEQYF | TGTGCCAGCAGTAGGAGCGGGGTCTCCTACGAGCAGTACTTC
14 | TRBJ2-1 | TRBD2 | TRBV6-1 | NA | CASSEGTMRVEQFF | TGTGCCAGCAGCGAAGGGACTATGAGAGTCGAGCAGTTCTTC
14 | TRBJ2-5 | NA | TRBV7-9 | NA | CASSFFGAGETQYF | TGTGCCAGCAGCTTCTTCGGGGCGGGGGAGACCCAGTACTTC
13 | TRBJ2-5 | NA | TRBV21-1 | NA | CASSKEGFRTQYF | TGTGCCAGCAGCAAAGAGGGTTTCAGGACCCAGTACTTC
16 | TRBJ1-2 | NA | TRBV28 | NA | CASSLIRSRLNYGYTF | TGTGCCAGCAGTTTGATTCGGAGTAGGCTTAACTATGGCTACACCTTC
13 | TRBJ1-2 | TRBD1 | TRBV30 | NA | CAWSTGDFYGYTF | TGTGCCTGGAGTACAGGGGACTTCTATGGCTACACCTTC
13 | TRBJ1-2 | NA | TRBV19 | NA | CASSGGPNYGYTF | TGTGCCAGTAGTGGCGGGCCAAACTATGGCTACACCTTC
14 | TRBJ2-3 | NA | TRBV12-2 | NA | CARDSSGSTDTQYF | TGTGCACGAGATAGTAGCGGTAGCACAGATACGCAGTATTTT
16 | TRBJ2-1 | NA | TRBV11-2 | NA | CASSLGSQGSYNEQFF | TGTGCCAGCAGCTTAGGGTCCCAGGGGTCCTACAATGAGCAGTTCTTC
15 | TRBJ2-7 | TRBD1 | TRBV5-1 | NA | CASSEPGTAYYEQYF | TGCGCCAGCAGCGAGCCGGGGACAGCATACTACGAGCAGTACTTC
15 | TRBJ2-7 | NA | TRBV5-1 | NA | CASSVSGAPSYEQYF | TGCGCCAGCAGCGTCTCAGGGGCCCCTTCCTACGAGCAGTACTTC
12 | TRBJ1-1 | TRBD1 | TRBV29-1 | NA | CSVMDRGTEAFF | TGCAGCGTTATGGACAGGGGAACTGAAGCTTTCTTT
12 | TRBJ2-2 | NA | TRBV6-4 | NA | CASRSPVGELFF | TGTGCCAGCAGGAGCCCCGTGGGGGAGCTGTTTTTT
18 | TRBJ2-4 | TRBD2 | TRBV2 | NA | CASSRSGLAGTRGNIQYF | TGTGCCAGCAGCCGATCCGGACTAGCGGGGACCCGAGGAAACATTCAGTACTTC
17 | TRBJ2-3 | NA | TRBV9 | NA | CASSVAPGTQPTDTQYF | TGTGCCAGCAGCGTCGCTCCTGGGACGCAGCCCACAGATACGCAGTATTTT
18 | TRBJ2-1 | TRBD2 | TRBV7-6 | NA | CASSLAPPSGVNNNEQFF | TGTGCCAGCAGCTTAGCGCCTCCAAGCGGGGTCAATAACAATGAGCAGTTCTTC
12 | TRBJ2-4 | TRBD2 | TRBV14 | once | CASSAGGIIQYF | TGTGCCAGCAGTGCGGGGGGGATTATTCAGTACTTC
14 | TRBJ2-5 | TRBD1 | TRBV11-3 | NA | CASSSGTGLETQYF | TGTGCCAGCAGCTCCGGGACAGGGTTAGAGACCCAGTACTTC
12 | TRBJ2-5 | NA | TRBV29-1 | NA | CSGGTDQETQYF | TGCAGCGGGGGGACGGACCAAGAGACCCAGTACTTC
14 | TRBJ2-3 | NA | TRBV5-1 | NA | CASSPFKDTDTQYF | TGCGCCAGCAGCCCGTTCAAGGACACAGATACGCAGTATTTT
15 | TRBJ2-1 | NA | TRBV6-1 | NA | CASGAGQPNSGEQFF | TGTGCCAGCGGGGCGGGACAGCCGAATTCCGGTGAGCAGTTCTTC
15 | TRBJ2-7 | TRBD1 | TRBV28 | NA | CASKGRTGDYYEQYF | TGTGCCAGCAAAGGTCGGACAGGCGATTACTACGAGCAGTACTTC
13 | TRBJ1-5 | NA | TRBV19 | NA | CASSTTRTQPQHF | TGTGCCAGTAGTACCACCAGGACCCAGCCCCAGCATTTT
14 | TRBJ2-1 | TRBD1 | TRBV28 | NA | CASSSGQGPSEQFF | TGTGCCAGCAGTTCCGGACAGGGCCCCAGTGAGCAGTTCTTC
15 | TRBJ1-4 | NA | TRBV6-5 | NA | CASTKQGRGPQRLFF | TGTGCCAGCACTAAACAGGGCCGGGGCCCACAAAGACTGTTTTTT